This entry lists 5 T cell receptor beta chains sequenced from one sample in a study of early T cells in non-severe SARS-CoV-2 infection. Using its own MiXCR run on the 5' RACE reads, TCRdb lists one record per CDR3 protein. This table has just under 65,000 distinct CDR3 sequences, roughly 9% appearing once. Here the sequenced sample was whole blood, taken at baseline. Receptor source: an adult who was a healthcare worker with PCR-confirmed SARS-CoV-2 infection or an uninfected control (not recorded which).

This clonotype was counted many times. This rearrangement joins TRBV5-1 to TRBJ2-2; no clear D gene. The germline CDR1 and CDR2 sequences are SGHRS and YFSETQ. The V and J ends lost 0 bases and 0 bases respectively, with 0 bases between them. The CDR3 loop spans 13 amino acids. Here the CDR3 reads CASSLANTGELFF. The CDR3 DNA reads TGCGCCAGCAGCTTGGCGAACACCGGGGAGCTGTTTTTT.

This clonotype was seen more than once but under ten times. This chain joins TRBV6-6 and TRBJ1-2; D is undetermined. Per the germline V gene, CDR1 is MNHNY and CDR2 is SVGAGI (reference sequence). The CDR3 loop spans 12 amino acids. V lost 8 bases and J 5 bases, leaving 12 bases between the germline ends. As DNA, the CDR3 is TGTGCCAGCTCTATGGATGGGTATGGCTACACCTTC. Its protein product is CASSMDGYGYTF.

In DNA, the CDR3 is TGTGCCAGTAGGACGAGTGGGTTCTCCTACGAGCAGTACTTC. This encodes CASRTSGFSYEQYF. This chain links TRBV19 with TRBJ2-7, with D unclear. This CDR3 spans 14 amino acids. Germline CDR1 LNHDA, CDR2 SQIVND (reference sequence). The V end was cut by 6 bases, the J end by 0 bases, with 12 bases between.

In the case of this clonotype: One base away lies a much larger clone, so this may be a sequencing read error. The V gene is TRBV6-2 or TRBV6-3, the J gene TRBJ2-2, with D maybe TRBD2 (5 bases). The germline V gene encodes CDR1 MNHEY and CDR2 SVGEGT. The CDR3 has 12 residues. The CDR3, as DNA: TGTGTCAGCGGAAGATCCACCGGGGAGCTGTTTTTT. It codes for CVSGRSTGELFF.

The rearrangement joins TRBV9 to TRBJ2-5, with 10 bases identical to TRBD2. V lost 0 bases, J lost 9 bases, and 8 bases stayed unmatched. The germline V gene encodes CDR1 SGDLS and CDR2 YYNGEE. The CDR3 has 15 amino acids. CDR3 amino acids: CASSVESRGLAAQYF. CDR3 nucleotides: TGTGCCAGCAGCGTAGAATCCCGAGGACTAGCGGCCCAGTACTTC.